This T cell receptor beta chain was identified in a study of blood T cells in healthy people across ages (dated by TCRdb to between 2014 and 2017). With regard to the full study: In model experiments, template switching captured about one uniquely barcoded TCR beta cDNA molecule for every two T cells. Using deep sequencing normalized with unique cDNA molecular identifiers, the study measured how TCR beta repertoire diversity changes with age. Four age groups were formed from the donors: young (average 16 years), middle-aged (just under 40), aged (roughly 56) and long-lived (82). Donors of different ages were randomly distributed across sequencing lanes to avoid experimental bias. For two donors (one aged 18 to 30 and one aged 80 or older), the study analyzed two additional independent replicas of 1 million unique cDNA reads from the same blood draw.

What the work shows at the level of the full study, not this receptor alone: Total diversity estimates from one million sequenced T cells were considered lower bounds and underestimates. Observed TCR beta diversity per million T cells fell roughly linearly with age, and a significant reduction was already apparent by age about 38. Because profiling used bulk unsorted PBMCs, naive and antigen-experienced compartments could not be compared conclusively. Compared with the aged group, the long-lived group had more naive CD4+ T cells, fewer expanded clones and increased TCR diversity, suggesting age selection. There was a strong correlation between observed TCR beta diversity and the percentage of naive T cells measured by flow cytometry. The CMV infection status of donors was not known, potentially confounding age-related changes in expanded clonotypes.

Donors were 30 to 45 systemically healthy Caucasian individuals from Russia aged roughly 6 to 90 years. About 10 milliliters of peripheral blood were collected from each donor into EDTA-treated Vacutainer tubes. Ficoll-Paque density-gradient centrifugation was used to isolate PBMCs, with at least 7 million obtained per sample. Trizol reagent was used to extract total RNA from the PBMCs, yielding at least 6 micrograms per sample. Naive CD45RAhigh/CD27high T cell percentages were measured by flow cytometry on a PBMC aliquot from every donor. CDR1 and CDR2 are read off the germline V gene (reference sequence) as MNHEY and SMNVEV. From the cysteine through the valine, the CDR3 covers 12 amino acids. The only DNA kept is the CDR3, 36 bases in frame from the first base. Details on this clonotype: The specificity of this receptor is unknown. No base quality information exists; no much larger clone differs at one position.

The library was prepared using 5' RACE. TCRdb lists the instrument as Illumina HiSeq 2500. A second 7 to 11 cycle PCR used a sample-barcoded 5' primer and a J-beta primer mix. A unique molecular identifier was introduced onto each TCR beta cDNA molecule by a template-switch 5' adaptor carrying 12 random nucleotides. Each sample yielded at least 2.5 million CDR3-containing paired-end reads. First-strand cDNA was synthesized from all RNA with the Mint cDNA synthesis kit, primed by a TRBC-specific oligonucleotide. After uracil-DNA glycosylase treatment, a first 18-cycle PCR used universal primers M1SS and BC2_uni_R on all cDNA. As for the authors' bioinformatics: For normalization, 1 million high-quality reads were randomly selected from each sample, with every read carrying a distinct molecular identifier. Instead of being binned into consensus sequences, reads that shared molecular identifiers were thrown out. MiTCR, run with a Q25 quality threshold and the strictest error-elimination algorithm, handled CDR3 identification, clonotype clustering and error correction. Lower-bound total TCR beta diversity was estimated with a nonparametric unseen species model using Euler transformation. Using fastp at Q25 and MiXCR, TCRdb reprocessed the public reads and kept productive beta chains. Each CDR3 protein gets just one entry, which takes the most common genes and DNA from the rows behind it. TCRdb, not the authors, supplied the V and J calls. Present in this sample are some 700,000 distinct CDR3 sequences, 20% to 25% of which were seen just once. The ten most abundant clones make up approximately 20% of the sample.

The sample was blood. This TCR came from a man aged 70 or older in good health. The V and J segments used are TRBV27 and TRBJ2-5; the D segment cannot be called with confidence. The DNA matches TRBJ2-7 better at its end, which makes the J call doubtful. The CDR3 reads CASSGRLNEQYV. The nucleotide sequence reads as follows: TGTGCCAGCAGTGGGCGTTTGAACGAGCAGTACGTC.